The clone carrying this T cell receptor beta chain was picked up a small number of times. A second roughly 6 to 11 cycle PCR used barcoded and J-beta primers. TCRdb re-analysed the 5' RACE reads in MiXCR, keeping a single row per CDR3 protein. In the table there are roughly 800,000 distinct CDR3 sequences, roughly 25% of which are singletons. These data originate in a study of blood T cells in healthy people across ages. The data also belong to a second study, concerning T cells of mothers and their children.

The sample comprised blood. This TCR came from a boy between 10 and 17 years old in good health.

CDR3 coding DNA: TGTGCCAGCAGCGGGCGGACGGGGGAGTACGAGCAGTACTTC. It codes for CASSGRTGEYEQYF. The chain carries TRBV2 and TRBJ2-7; D is possibly TRBD2 (6 bases). Trimming cost V 6 bases and J 4 bases, with 16 bases left between them. Germline V gene lookup returns CDR1 SNHLY and CDR2 FYNNEI. The CDR3 is 14 amino acids.